Shown below are 10 T cell receptor beta chains from a single sample sequenced in a study of blood T cell repertoires in COVID-19. Profiled with immunoSEQ multiplex PCR; TCRdb holds only in-frame clones, not every one. The sample lists around 300,000 clones, about 82% seen once, with approximately 3.8% in the top ten. Specimen: peripheral blood. These receptors came from a woman in her 50s with active or convalescent COVID-19.

The gene calls are TRBV7-2 and TRBJ2-1; 8 bases fit TRBD2. This CDR3 spans 16 amino acids. Germline CDR1 is SGHTA and CDR2 is FQGNSA. Germline trimming cut 5 bases from V and 8 bases from J; bases unmatched to any gene: 14. CDR3 sequence: CASSQVRTSRSDEQFF. In DNA, the CDR3 is TGTGCCAGCAGCCAGGTACGGACTAGCCGGAGCGATGAGCAGTTCTTC.

This chain uses TRBV4-2 with TRBJ2-3; 7 bases are a match to TRBD2. Germline V gene lookup returns CDR1 LGHNA and CDR2 YNFKEQ. Unmatched junction bases numbered 9, after V lost 6 bases and J lost 3 bases. This CDR3 spans 15 amino acids. The chain's CDR3 is CASRPGQRETDTQYF. DNA for the CDR3: TGTGCCAGCAGGCCTGGGCAGCGGGAAACAGATACGCAGTATTTT.

The table lists this clone with a count of one. CDR3 bases: TGTGCCAGCTCACCACCGGGTCAGGTGAACTACAATGAGCAGTTCTTC. It yields the protein CASSPPGQVNYNEQFF. The genes are TRBV18 and TRBJ2-1; D is undetermined. The CDR3 has 16 residues. Germline CDR1 and CDR2: KGHSH and LQKENI. The V end was cut by 0 bases, the J end by 3 bases, with 12 bases between.

V gene TRBV6-5 combines with J gene TRBJ2-7; D may be TRBD1 (6 bases). The CDR3 has 12 residues. The germline V and J ends were trimmed by 8 bases and 4 bases, with 12 bases remaining between them. The germline V gene has CDR1 MNHEY and CDR2 SVGAGI. CDR3: CASGGTGYEQYF. The CDR3 DNA follows: TGTGCCAGCGGGGGAACAGGGTACGAGCAGTACTTC.

The chain has TRBV5-4 and TRBJ1-5; 10 bases are shared with TRBD1. V shed 3 bases and J 4 bases; nucleotides not matched to a gene: 1. Per the germline V gene, CDR1 is SGHNT and CDR2 is YYREEE (reference sequence). The CDR3 extends over 14 amino acids. The CDR3 DNA reads TGTGCCAGCAGCTGGGACAGGGGAAATCAGCCCCAGCATTTT. This gives the protein CASSWDRGNQPQHF. The variable domain in full, with the rest retrieved from reference TRBV5-4 and TRBJ1-5, is ETGVTQSPTHLIKTRGQQVTLRCSSQSGHNTVSWYQQALGQGPQFIFQYYREEENGRGNFPPRFSGLQFPNYSSELNVNALELDDSALYLCASSWDRGNQPQHFGDGTRLSIL.

The chain employs TRBV15 and TRBJ1-2; 10 bases map to TRBD1. This CDR3 region has 17 residues. Germline trimming cut 1 base from V and 4 bases from J; bases unmatched to any gene: 9. The germline V gene encodes CDR1 LNHNV and CDR2 YYDKDF (reference sequence). CDR3 protein: CATSRGTGQGGSYGYTF. The CDR3 bases are TGTGCCACCAGCAGAGGAACCGGACAGGGGGGGAGCTATGGCTACACCTTC.

This clone has just one count. The CDR3 loop is CASSPGLAGLTDTQYF. CDR3 nucleotide sequence: TGTGCCAGCAGCCCAGGACTAGCGGGACTAACAGATACGCAGTATTTT. The chain employs TRBV7-9 and TRBJ2-3, with 12 nucleotides matching TRBD2. V lost 5 bases to trimming and J lost 3 bases; unmatched junction nucleotides: 6. The CDR3 consists of 16 residues. The germline V gene has CDR1 SEHNR and CDR2 FQNEAQ (reference sequence). Based on the CDR3 plus reference TRBV7-9 and TRBJ2-3, the full variable domain is DTGVSQNPRHKITKRGQNVTFRCDPISEHNRLYWYRQTLGQGPEFLTYFQNEAQLEKSRLLSDRFSAERPKGSFSTLEIQRTEQGDSAMYLCASSPGLAGLTDTQYFGPGTRLTVL.

The J gene is TRBJ1-5, the V gene TRBV27, with TRBD1 matching over 8 bases. Germline V gene lookup returns CDR1 MNHEY and CDR2 SMNVEV (reference sequence). The CDR3 is 16 residues long. The trim removed 8 bases at V and 5 bases at J, leaving 14 bases unmatched. CDR3 sequence (DNA): TGTGCCAGCGGTCCTTTAGGACAGGGATTATATCAGCCCCAGCATTTT. Translation: CASGPLGQGLYQPQHF.

The rearrangement joins TRBV3-1 (or the pseudogene TRBV3-2) to TRBJ2-3; D is uncertain. In germline, CDR1 is LGHDT, CDR2 YNNKEL (reference sequence). CDR3 length equals 16 residues. The germline V and J ends were trimmed by 2 bases and 0 bases, with 12 bases remaining between them. The DNA for the CDR3 is TGTGCCAGCAGCCAACGCCAGGATCGAAGCACAGATACGCAGTATTTT. Encoded protein: CASSQRQDRSTDTQYF.

Turning to this clone: One end of the junction fails to match germline, which may point to a read error. The chain is built from TRBV20-1 and TRBJ1-1; the D is unclear. The CDR3 runs 11 residues. Germline CDR1 and CDR2: DFQATT and SNEGSKA (reference sequence). The CDR3 sequence: CSARDVWQPPF. For the CDR3, the DNA is TGCAGTGCTAGAGATGTATGGCAACCACCTTTT.